This T cell receptor beta chain was identified during a study of blood T cell repertoires in COVID-19. Overall study context: COVID-19 samples from acute and convalescent phases originated in the United States, Italy and Spain.

V dropped 2 bases and J dropped 8; count of bases not matched to a gene: 14. Germline V lookup: CDR1 SGDLS, CDR2 YYNGEE. The CDR3 contains 16 residues. Using immunoSEQ multiplex PCR, the repertoire was profiled, and TCRdb retains in-frame clones only, with some absent. Seen here are 45,000 to 65,000 clones, about 90% observed once, and the top ten hold 9%. Sequencing input: peripheral blood. This receptor was identified in an elderly man with active or convalescent COVID-19. The rearrangement links TRBV9 to TRBJ1-2, with TRBD1 matching 8 bases. CDR3 sequence (DNA): TGTGCCAGCAGCGTGGCCCCGACAGGGGCCTTACGGGGCTACACCTTC. It encodes CASSVAPTGALRGYTF.